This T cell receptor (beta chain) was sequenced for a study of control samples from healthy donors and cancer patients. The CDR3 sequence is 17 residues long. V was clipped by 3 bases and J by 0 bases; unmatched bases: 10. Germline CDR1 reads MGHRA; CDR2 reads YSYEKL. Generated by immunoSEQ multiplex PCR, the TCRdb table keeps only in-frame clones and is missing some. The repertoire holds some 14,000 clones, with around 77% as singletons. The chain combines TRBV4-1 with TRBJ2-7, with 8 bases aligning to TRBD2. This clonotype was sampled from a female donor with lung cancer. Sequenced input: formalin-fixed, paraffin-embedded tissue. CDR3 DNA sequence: TGCGCCAGCAGCCAGCGGCTGAGCGGGGGTTCCTCCTACGAGCAGTACTTC. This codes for CASSQRLSGGSSYEQYF.